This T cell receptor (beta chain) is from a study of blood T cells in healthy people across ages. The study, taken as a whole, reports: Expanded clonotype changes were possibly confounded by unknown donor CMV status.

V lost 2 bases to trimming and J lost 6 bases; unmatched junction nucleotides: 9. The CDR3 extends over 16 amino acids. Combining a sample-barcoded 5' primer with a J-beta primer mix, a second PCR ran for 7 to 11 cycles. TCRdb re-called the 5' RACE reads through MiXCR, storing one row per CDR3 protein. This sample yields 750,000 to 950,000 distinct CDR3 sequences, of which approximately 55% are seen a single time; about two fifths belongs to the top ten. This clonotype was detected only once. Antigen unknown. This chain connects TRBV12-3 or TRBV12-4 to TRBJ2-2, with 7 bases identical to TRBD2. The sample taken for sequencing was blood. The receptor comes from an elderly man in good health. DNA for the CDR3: TGTGCCAGCAGTTTACTGCGGCCGGGAGGCCCCGGGGAGCTGTTTTTT. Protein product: CASSLLRPGGPGELFF.